The 27 T cell receptor beta chains given below trace back to one sample, sequenced in a study of T-cell memory formation after mild COVID-19. TCRdb analysed the 5' RACE reads with MiXCR anew, one entry per CDR3 protein. The sample has some 320,000 distinct CDR3 sequences, 15% to 20% seen once. The specimen was PBMCs or a T cell subset sorted from them (not recorded which). These receptor sequences come from a man younger than 35 who had mild COVID-19 (a few samples of this study predate the infection). Cell type and time point are not known.

The V call is TRBV7-9, the J call TRBJ2-1; no clear D gene. Trimming pared 0 bases from V and 4 bases from J, leaving 13 bases between. The CDR3 totals 16 residues. Germline CDR1 SEHNR, CDR2 FQNEAQ (reference sequence). The CDR3 DNA reads as TGTGCCAGCAGCTTAGCGGTACAGAAGCGATACAATGAGCAGTTCTTC. Its protein product is CASSLAVQKRYNEQFF.

The V gene is TRBV27, the J gene TRBJ2-7, with D possibly matching TRBD2 (6 bases). With 4 bases removed from V and 0 bases from J, the gap between germline ends came to 10 bases. The CDR3 sequence is 14 residues long. Germline lookup yields CDR1 MNHEY and CDR2 SMNVEV (reference sequence). CDR3 in amino acids: CASSSWDSSYEQYF. The DNA of the CDR3 is TGTGCCAGCAGTTCCTGGGACTCCTCCTACGAGCAGTACTTC.

This clonotype was counted a few times. Written as DNA, the CDR3 is TGTGCCAGCAGCCGGACAGCAAATGAAAAACTGTTTTTT. Amino acids: CASSRTANEKLFF. V gene TRBV12-3 or TRBV12-4 combines with J gene TRBJ1-4, with D maybe TRBD1 (6 bases). This CDR3 is 13 amino acids long. V was cut by 6 bases and J by 5 bases, with 10 bases left in between.

This clonotype was counted between two and nine times. The CDR3 protein is CASRLDEQFF. The CDR3 DNA follows: TGTGCCAGCAGACTGGATGAGCAGTTCTTC. The chain recombines TRBV12-3 or TRBV12-4 with TRBJ2-1; the D is unclear. The CDR3 contains 10 residues. The germline V and J ends were trimmed by 6 bases and 8 bases, with 5 bases remaining between them.

J is TRBJ1-5 and V is TRBV10-3; TRBD1 might be the D (5 bases). Trimming stripped 0 bases from V and 2 bases from J, with 17 bases between. Looked up from germline, CDR1 is ENHRY and CDR2 is SYGVKD. The CDR3 runs to 18 residues. The CDR3 protein is CAISESQGIEIGNQPQHF. CDR3 sequence (DNA): TGTGCCATCAGTGAGTCCCAGGGTATAGAGATAGGCAATCAGCCCCAGCATTTT.

The genes are TRBV4-3 and TRBJ2-7, with D possibly TRBD2 on 6 matching bases. V lost 4 bases and J 3 bases, leaving 13 bases between the germline ends. CDR3 length equals 14 residues. Germline CDR1 LGHNA, CDR2 YSLEER. CDR3: CASSPRPGDYEQYF. CDR3 coding DNA: TGCGCCAGCAGCCCACGACCGGGAGACTACGAGCAGTACTTC.

V usage is TRBV29-1 and J usage is TRBJ2-3; D is undetermined. Germline CDR1 and CDR2: SQVTM and ANQGSEA. The CDR3 loop spans 14 amino acids. Trimming cost V 2 bases and J 2 bases, with 11 bases left between them. The CDR3 protein is CSVETKVDTDTQYF. As DNA, the CDR3 is TGCAGCGTTGAAACCAAGGTAGACACAGATACGCAGTATTTT.

This rearrangement joins TRBV2 to TRBJ2-3; D perhaps matches TRBD2 (6 bases). Germline V gene sequence: CDR1 SNHLY, CDR2 FYNNEI. The CDR3 sequence is 16 residues long. The germline V and J ends were trimmed by 2 bases and 0 bases, with 12 bases remaining between them. The CDR3 DNA follows: TGTGCCAGCAGTGAAAGGGCGGGGTTTAGCACAGATACGCAGTATTTT. Amino acid sequence: CASSERAGFSTDTQYF.

In DNA form, the CDR3 reads TGTGCCATCAGTGAGTCGACAGGCAAAGAGACCCAGTACTTC. Amino acids: CAISESTGKETQYF. J is TRBJ2-5 and V is TRBV10-3; possible D gene TRBD1, 6 bases. V dropped 0 bases and J dropped 3 bases, with 8 bases sitting between them. Germline CDR1 ENHRY, CDR2 SYGVKD. The CDR3 is made up of 14 amino acids.

This chain links TRBV7-9 with TRBJ2-2; possible D gene TRBD1, 6 bases. The CDR3 sequence is 17 residues long. V lost 5 bases and J 5 bases, leaving 21 bases between the germline ends. The germline V gene encodes CDR1 SEHNR and CDR2 FQNEAQ (reference sequence). CDR3 protein: CASSQRTWSGETGELFF. CDR3 nucleotide sequence: TGTGCCAGCAGCCAAAGGACCTGGTCAGGGGAAACCGGGGAGCTGTTTTTT. The full variable domain, its missing parts supplied by reference TRBV7-9 and TRBJ2-2, is DTGVSQNPRHKITKRGQNVTFRCDPISEHNRLYWYRQTLGQGPEFLTYFQNEAQLEKSRLLSDRFSAERPKGSFSTLEIQRTEQGDSAMYLCASSQRTWSGETGELFFGEGSRLTVL.

The V gene is TRBV5-1, the J gene TRBJ1-1, with D hard to call. The germline V gene has CDR1 SGHRS and CDR2 YFSETQ. This CDR3 is built from 13 residues. V was pared by 3 bases and J by 6 bases, with 12 bases between. The CDR3 nucleotides read TGCGCCAGCAGCTCCCAGGCAGGTGCTGAAGCTTTCTTT. This translates into CASSSQAGAEAFF.

This clonotype was counted only a few times. V gene TRBV6-1 combines with J gene TRBJ2-5; 12 bases fit TRBD2. V lost 8 bases and J lost 2; bases outside the gene matches: 6. The CDR3 contains 15 residues. Germline V gene lookup returns CDR1 MNHNS and CDR2 SASEGT. This CDR3 is CASCPGLAGQETQYF. CDR3 DNA: TGTGCCAGCTGCCCTGGACTAGCGGGGCAAGAGACCCAGTACTTC.

V usage is TRBV29-1 and J usage is TRBJ1-1, with D uncertain. The V end lost 3 bases, the J end lost 1 base, and 6 bases lay between the germline ends. The CDR3 runs to 12 residues. Germline V gene lookup returns CDR1 SQVTM and CDR2 ANQGSEA. The CDR3 loop reads CSVDLGNTEAFF. In DNA form, the CDR3 reads TGCAGCGTTGATCTCGGGAACACTGAAGCTTTCTTT. The full variable domain, completed using reference TRBV29-1 and TRBJ1-1, is SAVISQKPSRDICQRGTSLTIQCQVDSQVTMMFWYRQQPGQSLTLIATANQGSEATYESGFVIDKFPISRPNLTFSTLTVSNMSPEDSSIYLCSVDLGNTEAFFGQGTRLTVV.

In its sample, this clonotype was seen many times. This chain connects TRBV15 to TRBJ1-2, with D perhaps TRBD1 (5 bases). The CDR3 runs to 14 residues. The germline V and J ends were trimmed by 3 bases and 9 bases, with 17 bases remaining between them. Germline CDR1 LNHNV, CDR2 YYDKDF (reference sequence). Written as DNA, the CDR3 is TGTGCCACCAGCAGGTCAGATAGCGAGGGGAGCTACACCTTC. Encoded protein: CATSRSDSEGSYTF.

The chain employs TRBV7-8 and TRBJ2-1; TRBD2 matches 9 bases. This CDR3 is built from 15 residues. J gave up 8 bases and V 4 bases, and 9 bases lay outside the gene matches. CDR1 is SGHVS, CDR2 FQNEAQ, per germline. CDR3 sequence reads: CASSSAGLAFYEQFF. The CDR3 DNA reads as TGTGCCAGCAGCTCGGCTGGACTAGCGTTCTATGAGCAGTTCTTC.

The gene calls are TRBV10-3 and TRBJ2-7, with 12 bases matching TRBD2. Per germline, CDR1 ENHRY and CDR2 SYGVKD. This CDR3 has 13 residues. V lost 10 bases and J lost 4; bases outside the gene matches: 5. For the CDR3, the DNA is TGTGCCACTCGACTAGCGGGGGAGTACGAGCAGTACTTC. Its protein product is CATRLAGEYEQYF.

The gene calls are TRBV7-2 and TRBJ1-2; tentative D call: TRBD1 (5 bases). CDR1 is SGHTA and CDR2 is FQGNSA in the germline V gene. This CDR3 contains 16 residues. Trimming removed 5 bases from V and 2 bases from J, with 18 bases in between. CDR3: CASSHPRRGPNYGYTF. The CDR3 DNA is TGTGCCAGCAGCCATCCGCGGCGGGGACCCAACTATGGCTACACCTTC.

This clonotype was counted a few times. The genes are TRBV2 and TRBJ2-3; D unclear. Between the trimmed V and J ends, which lost 8 bases and 6 bases, there was a span of 12 bases. This CDR3 has 12 amino acids. The germline V gene has CDR1 SNHLY and CDR2 FYNNEI. As DNA, the CDR3 is TGTGCCAGCGTGGCCCTTCAGGATACGCAGTATTTT. It codes for CASVALQDTQYF.

The CDR3 reads CSASTQTGAYGYTF. The CDR3 DNA reads as TGCAGTGCTTCCACCCAAACAGGGGCCTATGGCTACACCTTC. The V and J genes are TRBV20-1 and TRBJ1-2; TRBD1 matches at 7 bases. The CDR3 spans 14 residues. V shed 5 bases, J shed 4 bases, and the junction held 10 bases outside the gene matches. Germline CDR1 DFQATT, CDR2 SNEGSKA (reference sequence).

This chain links TRBV7-9 with TRBJ1-1; D is ambiguous. V was trimmed by 3 bases and J by 1 base, leaving 12 bases between them. CDR3 length: 15 residues. In germline, CDR1 is SEHNR, CDR2 FQNEAQ (reference sequence). CDR3 sequence (DNA): TGTGCCAGCAGCTTGAGTTCCGCGGAGAACACTGAAGCTTTCTTT. Its translation: CASSLSSAENTEAFF. The whole variable domain, filled in from reference TRBV7-9 and TRBJ1-1, reads DTGVSQNPRHKITKRGQNVTFRCDPISEHNRLYWYRQTLGQGPEFLTYFQNEAQLEKSRLLSDRFSAERPKGSFSTLEIQRTEQGDSAMYLCASSLSSAENTEAFFGQGTRLTVV.

The chain combines TRBV4-3 with TRBJ2-7, with a weak D call TRBD1 (5 bases). The CDR3 has 15 residues. V was pared by 0 bases and J by 2 bases, with 11 bases between. Germline lookup yields CDR1 LGHNA and CDR2 YSLEER. The CDR3 sequence is CASSQDPAGPYEQYF. In DNA, the CDR3 is TGCGCCAGCAGCCAAGATCCGGCAGGGCCCTACGAGCAGTACTTC.

The chain uses TRBV24-1 and TRBJ2-1; 9 nucleotides agree with TRBD2. In germline, CDR1 is KGHDR, CDR2 SFDVKD. CDR3 length equals 14 residues. V gave up 9 bases and J gave up 1 base; unmatched junction bases: 3. The CDR3: CATASGGSYNEQFF. The CDR3 DNA reads as TGTGCCACCGCGAGCGGGGGGTCCTACAATGAGCAGTTCTTC.

This clonotype was recorded a few times. V is TRBV7-2 and J is TRBJ2-3; 14 bases fit TRBD2. Trimming took 2 bases from V and 5 from J; bases not matched to a gene: 6. Germline V CDR1 and CDR2: SGHTA, FQGNSA. This CDR3 contains 17 residues. The CDR3, as DNA: TGTGCCAGCAGCTTACCCGGGACTAGCGGGGGTGAAGATACGCAGTATTTT. This encodes CASSLPGTSGGEDTQYF.

The V gene is TRBV6-5, the J gene TRBJ2-7, with a tentative D call TRBD1 (6 bases). CDR1 is MNHEY, CDR2 SVGAGI, per germline. The CDR3 sequence is 15 residues long. Trimming shortened V by 0 bases and J by 3 bases, and 12 bases separated the two germline ends. Here the CDR3 reads CASSYSGASGYEQYF. DNA of the CDR3: TGTGCCAGCAGTTACTCGGGGGCGTCGGGCTACGAGCAGTACTTC.

The chain is built from TRBV20-1 and TRBJ2-7; D ambiguous. There are 12 residues in the CDR3. Germline lookup yields CDR1 DFQATT and CDR2 SNEGSKA (reference sequence). With 6 bases removed from V and 2 bases from J, the gap between germline ends came to 11 bases. The DNA of the CDR3 is TGCAGTGCAACCGACGGAGCCTACGAGCAGTACGTC. Its protein is CSATDGAYEQYV.

This clonotype was observed a handful of times. The chain links TRBV15 to TRBJ1-1; the D gene is possibly TRBD1 (5 bases). The CDR3 sequence is 14 residues long. Germline V gene sequence: CDR1 LNHNV, CDR2 YYDKDF (reference sequence). The V gene lost 3 bases and the J gene lost 3 bases, with 11 bases spanning the gap. In nucleotides, the CDR3 is TGTGCCACCAGCAGCGGGGACTGGGACACTGAAGCTTTCTTT. As protein: CATSSGDWDTEAFF.

This clonotype showed up just a few times. The J gene is TRBJ1-1, the V gene TRBV20-1; D is undetermined. Germline V CDR1 and CDR2: DFQATT, SNEGSKA (reference sequence). Trimming removed 6 bases from V and 3 bases from J, with 11 bases in between. This CDR3 is built from 12 residues. CDR3 protein: CSARPVDTEAFF. The CDR3 DNA sequence: TGCAGTGCCCGCCCTGTTGACACTGAAGCTTTCTTT.